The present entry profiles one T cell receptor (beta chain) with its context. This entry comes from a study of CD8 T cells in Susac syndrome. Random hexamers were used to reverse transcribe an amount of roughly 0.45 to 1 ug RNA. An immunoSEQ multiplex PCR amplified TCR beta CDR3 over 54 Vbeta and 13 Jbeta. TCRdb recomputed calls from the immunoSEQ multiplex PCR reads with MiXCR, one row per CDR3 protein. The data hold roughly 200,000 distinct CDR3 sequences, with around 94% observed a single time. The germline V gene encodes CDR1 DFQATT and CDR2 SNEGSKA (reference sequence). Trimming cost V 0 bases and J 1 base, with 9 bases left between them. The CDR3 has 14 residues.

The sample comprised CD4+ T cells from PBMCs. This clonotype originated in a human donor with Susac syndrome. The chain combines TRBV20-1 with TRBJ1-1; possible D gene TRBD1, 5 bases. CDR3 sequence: CSARDLRGNTEAFF. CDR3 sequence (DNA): TGCAGTGCTAGAGATCTGAGGGGGAACACTGAAGCTTTCTTT.